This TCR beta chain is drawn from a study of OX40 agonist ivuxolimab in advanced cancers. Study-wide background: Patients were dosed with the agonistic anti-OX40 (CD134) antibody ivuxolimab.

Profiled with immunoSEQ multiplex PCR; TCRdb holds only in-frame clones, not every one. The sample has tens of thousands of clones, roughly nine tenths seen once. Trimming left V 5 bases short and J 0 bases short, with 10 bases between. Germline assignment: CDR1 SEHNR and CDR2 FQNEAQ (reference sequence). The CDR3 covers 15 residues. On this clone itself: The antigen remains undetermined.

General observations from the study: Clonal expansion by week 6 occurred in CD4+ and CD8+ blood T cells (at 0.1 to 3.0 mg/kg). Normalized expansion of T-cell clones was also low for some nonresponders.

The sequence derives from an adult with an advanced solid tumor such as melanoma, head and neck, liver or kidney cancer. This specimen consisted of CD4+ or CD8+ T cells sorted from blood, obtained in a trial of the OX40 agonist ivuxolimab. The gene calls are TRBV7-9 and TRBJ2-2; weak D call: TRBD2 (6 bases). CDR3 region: CASSMGLSNTGELFF. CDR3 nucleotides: TGTGCCAGCAGCATGGGACTCTCGAACACCGGGGAGCTGTTTTTT.